One sample yielded the 2 T cell receptor beta chains listed below, sequenced in a study of CD8 T cells in ankylosing spondylitis. Study-wide findings and caveats: A TCR beta motif of 8 or 9 highly homologous variants appeared characteristic of ankylosing spondylitis blood.

Which antigens these TCRs recognize remains unknown. TCRdb analysed the 5' RACE reads with MiXCR anew, one entry per CDR3 protein. The data contain under 850,000 distinct CDR3 sequences, roughly 19% of them seen just once; the ten biggest clones take up around a fifth. The sample comprised blood, either unsorted or a sorted T cell fraction (not recorded which). The receptors originated from a male donor with ankylosing spondylitis.

This clonotype showed up just a few times. The chain links TRBV6-5 to TRBJ2-7, with D possibly called TRBD1 or TRBD2 (5 bases each). Germline CDR1 is MNHEY and CDR2 is SVGAGI. CDR3 size: 14 residues. With 1 base removed from V and 2 bases from J, the gap between germline ends came to 9 bases. The CDR3 nucleotides are TGTGCCAGCAGTTACTTCGGGACCACCTACGAGCAGTACTTC. Its translation is CASSYFGTTYEQYF.

This clonotype was observed at least ten times. The chain joins TRBV12-3 or TRBV12-4 to TRBJ2-2; D gene uncertain. The CDR3 is 13 amino acids. The V gene lost 3 bases and the J gene lost 1 base, with 3 bases spanning the gap. CDR3 region: CASSFMNTGELFF. CDR3 nucleotide sequence: TGTGCCAGCAGTTTCATGAACACCGGGGAGCTGTTTTTT.